The present TCR beta chain was sequenced within a study of blood T cell repertoires in COVID-19. Whole-study context: Samples of COVID-19 (acute and convalescent) were obtained from the United States, Italy and Spain. PBMCs, B-cell-depleted T cells, or T cells provided the cDNA or gDNA that made up the material.

Trimming cost V 3 bases and J 7 bases, with 7 bases left between them. This CDR3 is 12 amino acids long. Germline-derived CDR1 and CDR2 are MGHRA and YSYEKL. Under the authors' procedure: Nucleated cell number was recorded as an estimate derived from reference gene primer amplification. Sequenced by immunoSEQ multiplex PCR; TCRdb stores in-frame clones only, minus some. From that table come the V and J calls and clone size; the DNA was used to work out D and trimming. The sample holds roughly 250,000 clones, 88% seen once. The rearrangement joins TRBV4-1 to TRBJ2-1, with a weak D call TRBD2 (6 bases). Sequencing was performed on peripheral blood. The source is a woman in her thirties or forties who had recovered from COVID-19. CDR3 sequence (DNA): TGCGCCAGCAGCCATGGGGGGAATGAGCAGTTCTTC. Protein: CASSHGGNEQFF.